These 6 T cell receptor beta chains share one sample of origin, sequenced in a study of CD8 T cells in ankylosing spondylitis. Study observations and caveats: Apparently characteristic of ankylosing spondylitis blood was a TCR beta motif (roughly eight highly homologous variants).

TCRdb reprocessed the 5' RACE reads with MiXCR, giving one entry per CDR3 protein. The sample lists more than 650,000 distinct CDR3 sequences, 12% occurring once. Their recognized antigens are unknown. The sample taken for sequencing was blood, either unsorted or a sorted T cell fraction (not recorded which). These receptors all come from a male donor with ankylosing spondylitis.

The chain joins TRBV5-1 to TRBJ2-1; weak D call: TRBD2 (6 bases). The CDR3 contains 18 residues. Germline-derived CDR1 and CDR2 are SGHRS and YFSETQ. V lost 0 bases to trimming and J lost 3 bases, with 19 bases between them. As DNA, the CDR3 is TGCGCCAGCAGCTTGGTTGGTAGCGGCCCCGGCGGCTACAATGAGCAGTTCTTC. It encodes CASSLVGSGPGGYNEQFF.

This clonotype was seen a few times. The chain is built from TRBV20-1 and TRBJ2-7; 7 bases fit TRBD2. This CDR3 region has 14 residues. CDR1 is DFQATT, CDR2 SNEGSKA, per germline (reference sequence). Trimming at V came to 6 bases and at J to 0 bases, leaving 8 bases not matched to a gene. The CDR3 DNA follows: TGCAGTGCCCCCATCGGGGGGTTCTCCTACGAGCAGTACTTC. This gives the protein CSAPIGGFSYEQYF.

V and J are TRBV20-1 and TRBJ1-6; TRBD1 is a possible D gene (5 bases). The CDR3 has 14 residues. CDR1 is DFQATT and CDR2 is SNEGSKA in the germline V gene (reference sequence). V lost 5 bases and J lost 5, with 13 bases in between. The CDR3 protein is CSALPLGDNSPLHF. As DNA, the CDR3 is TGCAGTGCTCTGCCACTGGGGGATAATTCACCCCTCCACTTT.

The rearrangement links TRBV11-3 to TRBJ2-1, with D perhaps TRBD1 (5 bases). V lost 6 bases and J 7 bases, leaving 19 bases between the germline ends. Germline loops: CDR1 SGHNT, CDR2 YENEEA. This CDR3 has 15 amino acids. CDR3 protein: CASSTGYLGRNEQFF. The CDR3 bases are TGTGCCAGCAGTACCGGGTATCTGGGGCGGAATGAGCAGTTCTTC. The full variable domain, rest sourced from reference TRBV11-3 and TRBJ2-1, is EAGVVQSPRYKIIEKKQPVAFWCNPISGHNTLYWYLQNLGQGPELLIRYENEEAVDDSQLPKDRFSAERLKGVDSTLKIQPAELGDSAVYLCASSTGYLGRNEQFFGPGTRLTVL.

This clonotype was seen repeatedly, ten times or more. The V call is TRBV4-2, the J call TRBJ2-3; TRBD2 matches 8 bases. From germline, CDR1 is LGHNA and CDR2 YNFKEQ. J was trimmed by 0 bases and V by 1 base; bases with no gene match: 3. The CDR3 loop spans 16 amino acids. CDR3 DNA: TGTGCCAGCAGCCAAGTTAGCGGGACCAGCACAGATACGCAGTATTTT. This translates into CASSQVSGTSTDTQYF.

This clonotype was seen only a few times. This chain uses TRBV6-5 with TRBJ1-4; 10 positions match TRBD1. The germline gives CDR1 MNHEY, CDR2 SVGAGI. This CDR3 is built from 15 residues. Trimming took 0 bases from V and 8 from J; bases not matched to a gene: 3. The chain's CDR3 is CASSYSDRGNEKLFF. The CDR3 DNA follows: TGTGCCAGCAGTTACTCGGACAGGGGGAACGAAAAACTGTTTTTT.